This TCR beta chain was documented in a study of T cell changes during pregnancy in multiple sclerosis. Libraries were prepared by immunoSEQ multiplex PCR; TCRdb keeps only in-frame clonotypes and omits some of them. The sample records about 58,000 clones, around 93% being singletons. The germline V gene encodes CDR1 MNHNS and CDR2 SASEGT. The CDR3 is 15 amino acids. The material was CD8+ T cells from peripheral blood mononuclear cells, obtained in the second trimester of pregnancy. The origin of this receptor is a female donor with multiple sclerosis, enrolled in a pregnancy study. This chain connects TRBV6-1 to TRBJ2-5; 12 positions match TRBD2. Matching the DNA end better, TRBJ2-7 makes the J call doubtful. The CDR3 coding sequence is TGTGCCAGCAACGGACTAGCGGGGACTGCCTACGAGCAGTACTTC. It is translated as CASNGLAGTAYEQYF.